The 32 T cell receptor beta chains listed next were all sequenced from one sample in a study of tumour-infiltrating T cells in Burkitt lymphoma. Data came from immunoSEQ multiplex PCR; TCRdb stores just in-frame clones and leaves some out. The repertoire consists of about 15,000 clones, with around 80% occurring once and the leading ten covering 7.2%. Sequencing was performed on tumor tissue. The receptors originated from a human donor with diffuse large B-cell lymphoma.

This clone turned up a few times. The chain has TRBV7-2 and TRBJ2-7; D unresolved. The V and J ends lost 5 bases and 7 bases respectively, with 15 bases between them. The CDR3 totals 13 residues. The germline V gene encodes CDR1 SGHTA and CDR2 FQGNSA. The DNA for the CDR3 is TGTGCCAGCAGCCCCGGGCCGCTGTGGGAGCAGTACTTC. This gives the protein CASSPGPLWEQYF.

V gene TRBV20-1 combines with J gene TRBJ2-5; D not resolved. V was shortened by 6 bases and J by 5 bases, with 7 bases between the two germline ends. Germline CDR1 DFQATT, CDR2 SNEGSKA (reference sequence). This CDR3 contains 10 residues. CDR3 in amino acids: CSAQIETQYF. In DNA form, the CDR3 reads TGCAGTGCCCAGATCGAGACCCAGTACTTC.

The rearrangement joins TRBV6-5 to TRBJ2-2; no clear D. The CDR3 sequence is 16 residues long. V was trimmed by 2 bases and J by 0 bases, leaving 10 bases between them. Germline V lookup: CDR1 MNHEY, CDR2 SVGAGI. The CDR3 DNA reads as TGTGCCAGCAGTTACGGTGTAGCATCGAACACCGGGGAGCTGTTTTTT. This sequence encodes CASSYGVASNTGELFF.

The chain uses TRBV6-1 and TRBJ1-1; D ambiguous. The germline V gene has CDR1 MNHNS and CDR2 SASEGT. CDR3 length equals 11 residues. The V and J ends lost 6 bases and 7 bases respectively, with 9 bases between them. The CDR3 here is CASRTYYEAFF. The CDR3 DNA reads TGTGCCAGCAGGACATACTATGAAGCTTTCTTT.

Written as DNA, the CDR3 is TGTGCCAGCGATCAGGGGGGGACAGGGTCATACACTGAAGCTTTCTTT. The encoded protein is CASDQGGTGSYTEAFF. The genes are TRBV9 and TRBJ1-1; 9 bases are shared with TRBD1. CDR1 and CDR2 from the germline V gene are SGDLS and YYNGEE. CDR3 length: 16 residues. V lost 7 bases and J lost 3; bases outside the gene matches: 13.

The chain employs TRBV29-1 and TRBJ2-1, with TRBD1 matching 8 bases. CDR1 and CDR2 (germline): SQVTM, ANQGSEA. J gave up 3 bases and V 0 bases, and 7 bases lay outside the gene matches. The CDR3 consists of 16 residues. The DNA for the CDR3 is TGCAGCGTTGAAGATTTCGGGACAGGCTACTACAATGAGCAGTTCTTC. Translating it yields CSVEDFGTGYYNEQFF.

The J gene is TRBJ2-7, the V gene TRBV30; no firm D call. Between the trimmed V and J ends, which lost 1 base and 7 bases, there was a span of 8 bases. The CDR3 extends over 11 amino acids. Germline CDR1 and CDR2: GTSNPN and SVGIG (reference sequence). The CDR3 DNA follows: TGTGCCTGGAGTGACAACCTTGAGCAGTACTTC. Protein: CAWSDNLEQYF.

The chain is built from TRBV19 and TRBJ2-7; 9 bases align to TRBD2. With 3 bases clipped from V and 2 bases from J, the junction kept 5 bases outside the gene matches. This CDR3 has 15 amino acids. From germline, CDR1 is LNHDA and CDR2 SQIVND (reference sequence). CDR3 sequence (DNA): TGTGCCAGTAGTATGGTTAGCGGGAGCACCTACGAGCAGTACTTC. Its translation: CASSMVSGSTYEQYF.

In this sample, this clone turned up a few times. The rearrangement links TRBV18 to TRBJ1-1; D perhaps matches TRBD1 (5 bases). V shed 0 bases and J shed 1 base, with 9 bases lying between them. CDR1 is KGHSH, CDR2 LQKENI, per germline. This CDR3 is 15 amino acids long. The CDR3 is CASSPPDTPNTEAFF. CDR3 nucleotides: TGTGCCAGCTCACCACCGGACACACCGAACACTGAAGCTTTCTTT.

This chain uses TRBV2 with TRBJ1-5; a weak D match, TRBD1 (6 bases). This CDR3 has 15 residues. The V end was cut by 6 bases, the J end by 5 bases, with 17 bases between. The germline CDR1 and CDR2 sequences are SNHLY and FYNNEI. The CDR3 sequence: CASRAEQQGYQPQHF. The CDR3 bases are TGTGCCAGCAGGGCTGAGCAACAGGGTTATCAGCCCCAGCATTTT.

The genes are TRBV27 and TRBJ2-2; D remains ambiguous. Looked up from germline, CDR1 is MNHEY and CDR2 is SMNVEV (reference sequence). V dropped 4 bases and J dropped 5 bases, with 11 bases sitting between them. The CDR3 totals 14 residues. The CDR3 protein is CASSYGSGTGELFF. The DNA of the CDR3 is TGTGCCAGCAGTTACGGGTCCGGAACCGGGGAGCTGTTTTTT.

This chain connects TRBV9 to TRBJ1-1; D is unclear. Germline lookup yields CDR1 SGDLS and CDR2 YYNGEE. Deletions cut 3 bases from V and 3 bases from J, with 15 bases between. The CDR3 sequence is 15 residues long. The CDR3 DNA follows: TGTGCCAGCAGCGCGAGGCCCCTAGCCGACACTGAAGCTTTCTTT. Its protein is CASSARPLADTEAFF.

The gene calls are TRBV15 and TRBJ2-6; tentatively, D is TRBD1 (6 bases). Germline V gene lookup returns CDR1 LNHNV and CDR2 YYDKDF (reference sequence). The V and J ends lost 6 bases and 0 bases respectively, with 12 bases between them. The CDR3 is made up of 16 amino acids. CDR3 protein: CATRGGQSSGANVLTF. The CDR3 coding sequence is TGTGCCACCAGGGGTGGACAGTCCTCTGGGGCCAACGTCCTGACTTTC.

The chain recombines TRBV2 with TRBJ2-1, with unresolved D. Germline V lookup: CDR1 SNHLY, CDR2 FYNNEI. V dropped 5 bases and J dropped 0 bases, with 11 bases sitting between them. The CDR3 contains 15 residues. In DNA, the CDR3 is TGTGCCAGCAGTAACTACCTGAGCTCCTACAATGAGCAGTTCTTC. Protein product: CASSNYLSSYNEQFF.

The chain links TRBV10-2 to TRBJ2-7; 11 bases map to TRBD2. J gave up 7 bases and V 3 bases, and 11 bases lay outside the gene matches. This CDR3 contains 16 residues. The V gene's germline CDR1 is WSHSY and CDR2 SAAADI. The CDR3 region is CASSEERSSGRTEQYV. In DNA form, the CDR3 reads TGCGCCAGCAGTGAAGAACGATCTAGCGGGAGGACGGAGCAGTACGTC.

This clone was seen a single time. The chain is built from TRBV6-6 and TRBJ1-2; TRBD1 matches at 12 bases. Germline V gives CDR1 MNHNY, CDR2 SVGAGI (reference sequence). The CDR3 runs 12 residues. Germline trimming cut 6 bases from V and 8 bases from J; bases unmatched to any gene: 1. The CDR3 loop reads CASRGQGAGYTF. In nucleotides, the CDR3 is TGTGCCAGCAGGGGACAGGGGGCCGGCTACACCTTC.

This clone turned up a few times. The chain's CDR3 is CASSFRRINEQFF. The DNA of the CDR3 is TGTGCCAGCAGTTTCCGCAGGATCAATGAGCAGTTCTTC. V gene TRBV28 combines with J gene TRBJ2-1; no definite D call. The CDR3 is made up of 13 amino acids. Germline V lookup: CDR1 MDHEN, CDR2 SYDVKM. Trimming shortened V by 3 bases and J by 6 bases, and 9 bases separated the two germline ends.

The chain recombines TRBV5-5 with TRBJ1-1; D is unclear. Between the trimmed V and J ends, which lost 0 bases and 10 bases, there was a span of 10 bases. Germline V gives CDR1 SGHKS, CDR2 YYEKEE (reference sequence). This CDR3 has 12 amino acids. CDR3 nucleotide sequence: TGTGCCAGCAGCTTGGTTGTGGAGACAGCTTTCTTT. The encoded protein is CASSLVVETAFF.

This clone was seen a few times. Other DNA sequences in the same sample also yield this CDR3. The V call is TRBV30, the J call TRBJ1-5, with D unresolved. The CDR3 runs to 13 residues. Between the trimmed V and J ends, which lost 0 bases and 0 bases, there was a span of 3 bases. CDR1 is GTSNPN and CDR2 is SVGIG in the germline V gene (reference sequence). In DNA form, the CDR3 reads TGTGCCTGGAGTGTATCTAGCAATCAGCCCCAGCATTTT. It codes for CAWSVSSNQPQHF.

The chain combines TRBV14 with TRBJ2-5; possible D gene TRBD1, 6 bases. V was clipped by 0 bases and J by 5 bases, with 16 bases between them. CDR3 length: 16 residues. Germline assignment: CDR1 SGHDN and CDR2 FVKESK. The CDR3 bases are TGTGCCAGCAGCCAAGATAGGGGGATACGTCAGGAGACCCAGTACTTC. This gives the protein CASSQDRGIRQETQYF.

The V call is TRBV29-1, the J call TRBJ2-3; 8 bases line up with TRBD2. The J segment lost 3 bases and the V segment lost 7 bases, leaving 6 bases of the junction unmatched. CDR1 and CDR2 (germline): SQVTM, ANQGSEA. The CDR3 is 13 residues long. CDR3 sequence (DNA): TGCAGCGGGAGCGGGAGTAGAACAGATACGCAGTATTTT. Translated, it gives CSGSGSRTDTQYF.

The gene calls are TRBV19 and TRBJ1-5; D unclear. With 4 bases removed from V and 1 base from J, the gap between germline ends came to 11 bases. The CDR3 length is 15 residues. The germline CDR1 and CDR2 sequences are LNHDA and SQIVND (reference sequence). CDR3 nucleotide sequence: TGTGCCAGTAGTACTGGACGCTGGAGCAATCAGCCCCAGCATTTT. Residues: CASSTGRWSNQPQHF.

The CDR3 DNA reads TGTGCCAGCAGCTTTGCCTCCTACGAGCAGTACTTC. Encoded protein: CASSFASYEQYF. The rearrangement uses TRBV5-4 and TRBJ2-7; unclear D gene. The CDR3 covers 12 residues. Trimming removed 2 bases at V and 0 bases at J, with 3 bases between. Germline CDR1 and CDR2: SGHNT and YYREEE (reference sequence).

The rearrangement joins TRBV27 to TRBJ2-7; no firm D call. CDR3 length: 14 residues. Trimming cost V 2 bases and J 1 base, with 9 bases left between them. Per the germline V gene, CDR1 is MNHEY and CDR2 is SMNVEV (reference sequence). CDR3 region: CASSLARSSYEQYV. The CDR3 coding sequence is TGTGCCAGCAGTTTAGCCCGTAGTTCCTACGAGCAGTACGTC.

The gene calls are TRBV2 and TRBJ2-7; no clear D gene. The germline V gene has CDR1 SNHLY and CDR2 FYNNEI. The CDR3 runs to 12 residues. V lost 7 bases and J lost 5, with 12 bases in between. The CDR3 DNA sequence: TGTGCCAGCAACCCTCACGAAAACGAGCAGTACTTC. Its translation: CASNPHENEQYF.

This chain connects TRBV5-4 to TRBJ2-7; no firm D call. Germline V gives CDR1 SGHNT, CDR2 YYREEE (reference sequence). V lost 2 bases to trimming and J lost 2 bases, with 11 bases between them. The length of the CDR3 is 14 residues. CDR3 loop: CASSLRSNTYEQYF. For the CDR3, the DNA is TGTGCCAGCAGCTTAAGGAGCAACACCTACGAGCAGTACTTC.

The J gene is TRBJ2-7, the V gene TRBV19, with 8 bases matching TRBD2. With V trimmed by 10 bases and J by 4 bases, 15 bases remained unmatched. The CDR3 spans 15 residues. Germline CDR1 and CDR2: LNHDA and SQIVND (reference sequence). CDR3 in amino acids: CAIDSPGTREYEQYF. The CDR3 bases are TGTGCCATCGACTCGCCCGGGACTAGAGAATACGAGCAGTACTTC.

This clone has a handful of counts. The rearrangement joins TRBV30 to TRBJ1-5; the D is unclear. This CDR3 region has 13 residues. V was shortened by 1 base and J by 0 bases, with 4 bases between the two germline ends. Germline loops: CDR1 GTSNPN, CDR2 SVGIG (reference sequence). The CDR3, as DNA: TGTGCCTGGAGTGACGGTAGCAATCAGCCCCAGCATTTT. Its translation is CAWSDGSNQPQHF.

This sequence joins TRBV29-1 and TRBJ1-2; TRBD1 might be the D (5 bases). V was cut by 7 bases and J by 4 bases, with 16 bases left in between. The length of the CDR3 is 13 residues. Germline assignment: CDR1 SQVTM and CDR2 ANQGSEA. In DNA, the CDR3 is TGCAGCGCTTGGGGCACGGCACGCTATGGCTACACCTTC. This gives the protein CSAWGTARYGYTF.

The rearrangement links TRBV19 to TRBJ2-7; 7 bases are a match to TRBD2. The CDR3 contains 15 residues. Trimming took 3 bases from V and 3 from J; bases not matched to a gene: 8. Germline assignment: CDR1 LNHDA and CDR2 SQIVND (reference sequence). Here the CDR3 DNA reads TGTGCCAGTAGTATCCTTTCTAGCGGAGGCTACGAGCAGTACTTC. Translated: CASSILSSGGYEQYF.

This clone was seen a single time. V usage is TRBV5-1 and J usage is TRBJ1-2, with TRBD1 identical over 9 bases. The J segment lost 2 bases and the V segment lost 4 bases, leaving 12 bases of the junction unmatched. CDR1 and CDR2 from the germline V gene are SGHRS and YFSETQ. This CDR3 is built from 17 residues. The CDR3 sequence is CASSEVYRGRENYGYTF. The CDR3 nucleotides read TGCGCCAGCAGCGAAGTTTACAGGGGGCGTGAGAACTATGGCTACACCTTC. Full variable domain (outside the CDR3, taken from reference TRBV5-1 and TRBJ1-2): KAGVTQTPRYLIKTRGQQVTLSCSPISGHRSVSWYQQTPGQGLQFLFEYFSETQRNKGNFPGRFSGRQFSNSRSEMNVSTLELGDSALYLCASSEVYRGRENYGYTFGSGTRLTVV.

The chain is built from TRBV5-4 and TRBJ2-1; tentative D call: TRBD2 (7 bases). The V end was cut by 0 bases, the J end by 0 bases, with 16 bases between. Germline CDR1 reads SGHNT; CDR2 reads YYREEE (reference sequence). This CDR3 contains 18 residues. In DNA, the CDR3 is TGTGCCAGCAGCTTGGGGGGGGCTAGCGGAAGCTCCTACAATGAGCAGTTCTTC. This gives the protein CASSLGGASGSSYNEQFF.